This TCR beta chain was recovered during a study of cytomegalovirus exposure and HLA in healthy donors. Study outcomes and limitations: Most CMV-associated TCR beta chains appeared HLA-restricted in a later analysis.

Worth noting for this clone: Its specificity is unknown.

PCR used 60 Vbeta primers and 13 Jbeta primers. TCRdb keeps only in-frame clones here, not all; method: immunoSEQ multiplex PCR. This table has 160,000 or so clones, around 84% appearing once. The V gene end was trimmed by 1 base and the J gene end by 0 bases; junction bases not matched to a gene: 3. This CDR3 comprises 15 residues. CDR1 and CDR2 (germline): SGHRS, YFSETQ. Sequenced material: PBMCs. The sequence derives from a woman in her thirties or forties in good health and CMV-seronegative. The chain employs TRBV5-1 and TRBJ2-5, with 7 bases that match TRBD2. CDR3 protein: CASSLYGGDQETQYF. The CDR3 nucleotides are TGCGCCAGCAGCTTGTATGGGGGGGACCAAGAGACCCAGTACTTC.